Below, 7 T cell receptor beta chains from the same sample are listed, as sequenced in a study of cytomegalovirus exposure and HLA in healthy donors (dated by TCRdb to between 2016 and 2019). The library was generated by the immunoSEQ multiplex PCR assay. For the multiplex PCR, a mixture combining 60 forward primers for TCR Vbeta segments and 13 reverse primers for TCR Jbeta segments was used. Here the immuneACCESS table is served through TCRdb, limited to in-frame sequences with V and J called. Missing clones are a known gap in these copies; in checked studies unresolved V genes cover under half, and the rest lacks a known reason. The sample table shows under 200,000 clones, and roughly 80% are seen once. The ten largest make up 1.7% of the sample. Material: PBMCs. These receptors were collected from a woman aged 18-29 years in good health and CMV-seronegative.

The chain has TRBV9 and TRBJ1-2, with 11 positions matching TRBD1. The germline V gene encodes CDR1 SGDLS and CDR2 YYNGEE. The CDR3 loop spans 16 amino acids. V shed 4 bases, J shed 4 bases, and the junction held 9 bases outside the gene matches. The CDR3 region is CASSSRGQGAGYGYTF. CDR3 nucleotides: TGTGCCAGCAGCTCCCGTGGACAGGGGGCTGGCTATGGCTACACCTTC.

The chain links TRBV6-1 to TRBJ1-4; D gene ambiguous. The CDR3 spans 15 residues. Germline V gives CDR1 MNHNS, CDR2 SASEGT. V was cut by 0 bases and J by 5 bases, with 10 bases left in between. The CDR3 here is CASSEAGQPNEKLFF. DNA for the CDR3: TGTGCCAGCAGTGAAGCTGGGCAGCCGAATGAAAAACTGTTTTTT.

This chain links TRBV5-4 with TRBJ2-7; 8 bases fit TRBD1. V shed 5 bases, J shed 9 bases, and the junction held 13 bases outside the gene matches. Germline V gene sequence: CDR1 SGHNT, CDR2 YYREEE (reference sequence). This CDR3 has 14 residues. The CDR3 spells CASRPGQEPRGQYF. In DNA, the CDR3 is TGTGCCAGCAGACCGGGACAGGAACCTAGGGGGCAGTACTTC. Based on the CDR3 plus reference TRBV5-4 and TRBJ2-7, the full variable domain is ETGVTQSPTHLIKTRGQQVTLRCSSQSGHNTVSWYQQALGQGPQFIFQYYREEENGRGNFPPRFSGLQFPNYSSELNVNALELDDSALYLCASRPGQEPRGQYFGPGTRLTVT.

The sample holds a few counts of this clone. The chain recombines TRBV19 with TRBJ1-5; no clear D. CDR1 and CDR2 from the germline V gene are LNHDA and SQIVND (reference sequence). This CDR3 contains 16 residues. The V and J ends lost 6 bases and 2 bases respectively, with 17 bases between them. CDR3 residues: CASSPIEGYGNQPQHF. CDR3 coding DNA: TGTGCCAGTAGCCCAATTGAGGGATACGGCAATCAGCCCCAGCATTTT.

The rearrangement joins TRBV19 to TRBJ1-2; 7 nucleotides agree with TRBD1. The germline V gene has CDR1 LNHDA and CDR2 SQIVND (reference sequence). This CDR3 region has 13 residues. V lost 10 bases, J lost 8 bases, and 13 bases stayed unmatched. The CDR3: CATTRTGSFGYTF. CDR3 DNA sequence: TGTGCCACCACAAGGACAGGATCGTTCGGCTACACCTTC.

The chain combines TRBV9 with TRBJ2-7; possible D gene TRBD1, 7 bases. Germline V lookup: CDR1 SGDLS, CDR2 YYNGEE. CDR3 length: 16 amino acids. V was trimmed by 4 bases and J by 2 bases, leaving 19 bases between them. CDR3 nucleotides: TGTGCCAGCAGCCCCTCGACAGGGACTGGCACCTACGAGCAGTACGTC. Amino acids: CASSPSTGTGTYEQYV.

The chain combines TRBV6-1 with TRBJ2-3; 11 nucleotides align to TRBD2. The CDR3 extends over 17 amino acids. Unmatched junction bases numbered 10, after V lost 1 base and J lost 7 bases. Germline CDR1 reads MNHNS; CDR2 reads SASEGT. The CDR3 reads CASSEDVGASGRHTQYF. The CDR3 nucleotides read TGTGCCAGCAGTGAAGACGTGGGGGCTAGCGGGAGGCATACGCAGTATTTT.